This is a list of T cell receptor beta chains from one sample in a study of T cell responses to AZD1222 COVID-19 vaccine. Generated by immunoSEQ multiplex PCR, the TCRdb table keeps only in-frame clones and is missing some. The repertoire holds some 100,000 clones, roughly 89% seen once, with 16% in the top ten. This specimen was peripheral blood, taken on day 0 of AZD1222 vaccination. The receptors here all came from an adult in good health. The conserved cysteine and the conserved F or W are not part of the CDR3 here. Not every row has a clone size; where given, it reads once, few, many or a size class.

CDR3	J	V	size
ASSSGGDYGYT	TRBJ1-2	TRBV2	-
ASSYLTGTAGYGYT	TRBJ1-2	TRBV6-5	once
ASSPVGQNYEQY	TRBJ2-7	TRBV7-9	-
ATSREGLYGYT	TRBJ1-2	TRBV15	once
ASSLGDSQLNSPLH	TRBJ1-6	TRBV5-1	once
ASSLDGTSSGSSYGYT	TRBJ1-2	TRBV5-4	-
ASSLPLIANYNEQF	TRBJ2-1	TRBV7-9	-
ASSETGSLSGNTIY	TRBJ1-3	TRBV6-1	-
ASSFMGDSPLH	TRBJ1-6	TRBV12-3/TRBV12-4	-
AWGQFYEQY	TRBJ2-7	TRBV30	few
ATSDPGPPGEQY	TRBJ2-7	TRBV24-1	-
ASVDGGETQY	TRBJ2-5	TRBV23-1	-
ASSPRAPYEQY	TRBJ2-7	TRBV5-1	-
ASSSDTRTDTQY	TRBJ2-3	TRBV28	-
ASSPGQSTYNEQF	TRBJ2-1	TRBV3-1/TRBV3-2	-
ASSPYDAGSGYT	TRBJ1-2	TRBV27	-
ASSPRADLSGNTIY	TRBJ1-3	TRBV5-1	-
ASSLGLAGRGTDTQY	TRBJ2-3	TRBV7-9	-
ASSPDRVVLNEKLF	TRBJ1-4	TRBV11-3	-
ASSRQGDDYGYT	TRBJ1-2	TRBV5-1	-
ASTFRGVGPLH	TRBJ1-6	TRBV12-3/TRBV12-4	-
ASRDFSSGNTIY	TRBJ1-3	TRBV7-9	-
ASSSQGSDYGYT	TRBJ1-2	TRBV6-2/TRBV6-3	-
ASSLTATNTEAF	TRBJ1-1	TRBV5-4	once
ASSIFKRDHPPNTGELF	TRBJ2-2	TRBV19	-
ASSLQRNTEAF	TRBJ1-1	TRBV14	-
ASRVGGGQPQH	TRBJ1-5	TRBV2	-
ASSEAQGWGAF	TRBJ1-1	TRBV6-1	few
ASSPGTDSLYEQY	TRBJ2-7	TRBV9	-
ASSSDRGQAGELF	TRBJ2-2	TRBV5-1	once
ASSRGSGNTIY	TRBJ1-3	TRBV5-5	once
ASSADSAGRNEQF	TRBJ2-1	TRBV7-7	few
ASREGTGNTIY	TRBJ1-3	TRBV28	-
ASSIPRHLGYGYT	TRBJ1-2	TRBV19	-
ASSYGGWGSTDTQY	TRBJ2-3	TRBV6-5	-
ATRDRAGNTIY	TRBJ1-3	TRBV5-8	-
ASSPNQGMDSPLH	TRBJ1-6	TRBV18	few
ASSQDWGNTIY	TRBJ1-3	TRBV4-1	-
ASSGEGQNYGYT	TRBJ1-2	TRBV11-2	-
ASSPLLPGGEQF	TRBJ2-1	TRBV7-6	-
ASKTSGESYEQY	TRBJ2-7	TRBV11-2	-
ASSQDLQGDTEAF	TRBJ1-1	TRBV4-1	once
ASSNSPGTSKNEQF	TRBJ2-1	TRBV5-1	-
ATSRGGTNYGYT	TRBJ1-2	TRBV15	-
ASSSTNRSSYEQY	TRBJ2-7	TRBV7-9	-
ASSLSEGGGWETQY	TRBJ2-5	TRBV27	-
ASSAPRGGSLRVDTQY	TRBJ2-3	TRBV9	-
ASSPDAGGSSYEQY	TRBJ2-7	TRBV3-1/TRBV3-2	-
ASSYGQLHSYEQY	TRBJ2-7	TRBV27	-
ASSLTRDTWNTEAF	TRBJ1-1	TRBV27	-